This TCR beta chain emerged from a study of cytomegalovirus exposure and HLA in healthy donors. About this clone itself: Its antigen is currently unknown.

PCR involved 60 Vbeta and 13 Jbeta primers. Method: immunoSEQ multiplex PCR; TCRdb's copy keeps in-frame clones and lacks some. The repertoire consists of some 150,000 clones, with 75% to 85% occurring once and the leading ten covering approximately 4.4%. Study observations and caveats: Earlier analysis found most TCR beta V segments productive about 87% or about 30% of the time.

The CDR3 contains 14 residues. Trimming took 3 bases from V and 4 from J, leaving 10 bases between them. The germline CDR1 and CDR2 sequences are MNHEY and SMNVEV (reference sequence). The V gene is TRBV27, the J gene TRBJ1-3; D not resolved. Sequencing was carried out using PBMCs. This receptor was taken from a woman aged 18-29 years in good health and CMV-seropositive. CDR3 loop: CASSFSRGGNTIYF. In DNA form, the CDR3 reads TGTGCCAGCAGTTTCTCCAGAGGGGGAAACACCATATATTTT.